This T cell receptor (beta chain) came from a study of shared clonotypes between healthy human individuals. The CDR3 spans 17 residues. J lost 6 bases, V lost 4 bases, and 14 bases had no gene match. In germline, CDR1 is SGHVS, CDR2 FNYEAQ. At deep level, the assay was performed. Sequencing was performed with immunoSEQ multiplex PCR; in TCRdb, only in-frame clones are kept and a portion is missing. The data show around 1.6 million clones, 95% to 99% seen once. This receptor was identified in a man younger than 45 in good health. The J gene is TRBJ2-3, the V gene TRBV7-6, with 9 bases that match TRBD2. The material sequenced was naive CD4+ T cells sorted from blood. Subset meaning: CD45RA+ positively selected. The CDR3 nucleotides read TGTGCCAGCAGCTCGAGTATTAGGGGACTAGCAGCGGATACGCAGTATTTT. It encodes CASSSSIRGLAADTQYF. The variable domain in full, with the rest retrieved from reference TRBV7-6 and TRBJ2-3, is GAGVSQSPRYKVTKRGQDVALRCDPISGHVSLYWYRQALGQGPEFLTYFNYEAQQDKSGLPNDRFSAERPEGSISTLTIQRTEQRDSAMYRCASSSSIRGLAADTQYFGPGTRLTVL.